The rows below give T cell receptor beta chains drawn from one sample of a study of cytomegalovirus exposure and HLA in healthy donors. Method: immunoSEQ multiplex PCR; TCRdb's copy keeps in-frame clones and lacks some. The repertoire consists of 150,000 to 250,000 clones, with about 82% occurring once and the leading ten covering about 2.2%. Sample: PBMCs. The receptors stem from a woman aged 45 to 65 in good health and CMV-seronegative. The CDR3 runs from the conserved cysteine through the conserved F or W. Each record gives: clone size, D gene, J gene, V gene, CDR3 DNA, CDR3 protein. The D gene is left open where the match is weak. The size field is filled for only some rows; it gives once, few, many or a size class.

abundance: NA
d_gene: TRBD2
j_gene: TRBJ2-7
v_gene: TRBV19
CDR3nt: TGTGCCAGTGGCTACGGGGGGAACGAGCAGTACTTC
CDR3aa: CASGYGGNEQYF

abundance: NA
d_gene: NA
j_gene: TRBJ2-2
v_gene: TRBV4-3
CDR3nt: TGCGCCAGCAGTTACGCGGTAACAACCGGGGAGCTGTTTTTT
CDR3aa: CASSYAVTTGELFF

abundance: NA
d_gene: NA
j_gene: TRBJ2-2
v_gene: TRBV19
CDR3nt: TGTGCCAGTAGTACCCCATTGGCATTAGCAGGGGAGCTGTTTTTT
CDR3aa: CASSTPLALAGELFF

abundance: NA
d_gene: NA
j_gene: TRBJ2-3
v_gene: TRBV5-1
CDR3nt: TGCGCCAGCAGTTACGACATTAGCACAGATACGCAGTATTTT
CDR3aa: CASSYDISTDTQYF

abundance: NA
d_gene: NA
j_gene: TRBJ2-7
v_gene: TRBV18
CDR3nt: TGTGCCAGCTCACGAGCGACAGTCAGCGAGCAGTACTTC
CDR3aa: CASSRATVSEQYF

abundance: few
d_gene: TRBD2
j_gene: TRBJ2-2
v_gene: TRBV19
CDR3nt: TGTGCCTCCTCAATCCAGCGGGGGAACACCGGGGAGCTGTTTTTT
CDR3aa: CASSIQRGNTGELFF

abundance: NA
d_gene: TRBD1
j_gene: TRBJ1-1
v_gene: TRBV9
CDR3nt: TGTGCCAGCAGCGCCGGACAGGTAATGAACACTGAAGCTTTCTTT
CDR3aa: CASSAGQVMNTEAFF

abundance: NA
d_gene: NA
j_gene: TRBJ1-3
v_gene: TRBV27
CDR3nt: TGTGCCAGCAGTGCGTCCAGACGAGGCACCATATATTTT
CDR3aa: CASSASRRGTIYF

abundance: NA
d_gene: NA
j_gene: TRBJ1-6
v_gene: TRBV28
CDR3nt: TGTGCCAGCCTAGATCGCCAAGGCTTCGAACCCCTCCACTTT
CDR3aa: CASLDRQGFEPLHF

abundance: NA
d_gene: NA
j_gene: TRBJ1-1
v_gene: TRBV5-5
CDR3nt: TGTGCCAGCAGCTTGGTCGCAGGGGCTGAAACTGAAGCTTTCTTT
CDR3aa: CASSLVAGAETEAFF

abundance: NA
d_gene: TRBD2
j_gene: TRBJ2-3
v_gene: TRBV7-8
CDR3nt: TGTGCCAGCAGCTCCGGGACTAGCGGGACCACAGATACGCAGTATTTT
CDR3aa: CASSSGTSGTTDTQYF

abundance: NA
d_gene: NA
j_gene: TRBJ1-1
v_gene: TRBV6-5
CDR3nt: TGTGCCAGCAGTGACGGACAGATGAACACTGAAGCTTTCTTT
CDR3aa: CASSDGQMNTEAFF

abundance: NA
d_gene: TRBD1
j_gene: TRBJ1-1
v_gene: TRBV6-1
CDR3nt: TGTGCCAGTCAAACCGGGACAGCGAATTTTGAAGCTTTCTTT
CDR3aa: CASQTGTANFEAFF

abundance: NA
d_gene: NA
j_gene: TRBJ1-1
v_gene: TRBV2
CDR3nt: TGTGCCAGCAGAGTCGTCGGGGTGAACACTGAAGCTTTCTTT
CDR3aa: CASRVVGVNTEAFF

abundance: few
d_gene: NA
j_gene: TRBJ2-3
v_gene: TRBV7-6
CDR3nt: TGTGCCAGCAGCCTAGGGGTGGACTTCTTGGCCTCAGATACGCAGTATTTT
CDR3aa: CASSLGVDFLASDTQYF

abundance: NA
d_gene: TRBD2
j_gene: TRBJ2-1
v_gene: TRBV18
CDR3nt: TGTGCCAGCTCACCACCGGGACTAGCGGGAGCTAATGAGCAGTTCTTC
CDR3aa: CASSPPGLAGANEQFF

abundance: few
d_gene: NA
j_gene: TRBJ2-7
v_gene: TRBV27
CDR3nt: TGTGCCAGCAAATTTAGCGGACCCTACGAGCAGTACTTC
CDR3aa: CASKFSGPYEQYF

abundance: few
d_gene: TRBD1
j_gene: TRBJ1-1
v_gene: TRBV7-9
CDR3nt: TGTGCCAGCAGCTTTGGACAGGGTAACACTGAAGCTTTCTTT
CDR3aa: CASSFGQGNTEAFF

abundance: NA
d_gene: NA
j_gene: TRBJ2-2
v_gene: TRBV7-2
CDR3nt: TGTGCCAGCAGCCTCACTTGGACCGGGGAGCTGTTTTTT
CDR3aa: CASSLTWTGELFF

abundance: NA
d_gene: TRBD2
j_gene: TRBJ2-7
v_gene: TRBV4-1
CDR3nt: TGCGCCAGCAGCCAAGATCCCAGCGGGAGGGCCTACGAGCAGTACTTC
CDR3aa: CASSQDPSGRAYEQYF

abundance: NA
d_gene: TRBD1
j_gene: TRBJ2-2
v_gene: TRBV6-1
CDR3nt: TGTGCCAGCAGTGAAGAGTACAGGGGCACCGGGGAGCTGTTTTTT
CDR3aa: CASSEEYRGTGELFF

abundance: once
d_gene: NA
j_gene: TRBJ2-7
v_gene: TRBV4-2
CDR3nt: TGTGCCAGCAGCCCCCTTAGAGCCTACGAGCAGTACTTC
CDR3aa: CASSPLRAYEQYF

abundance: NA
d_gene: TRBD1
j_gene: TRBJ2-2
v_gene: TRBV27
CDR3nt: TGTGCCAGCAGTTTTAGGGACAGGGATACCGGGGAGCTGTTTTTT
CDR3aa: CASSFRDRDTGELFF

abundance: NA
d_gene: NA
j_gene: TRBJ1-3
v_gene: TRBV6-5
CDR3nt: TGTGCCAGCAGTTACTCAAGGACTGGGTCTGGAAACACCATATATTTT
CDR3aa: CASSYSRTGSGNTIYF

abundance: NA
d_gene: NA
j_gene: TRBJ2-3
v_gene: TRBV27
CDR3nt: TGTGCCAGCAGTCCCCCCGTGGGGAGAGGCACAGATACGCAGTATTTT
CDR3aa: CASSPPVGRGTDTQYF

abundance: few
d_gene: NA
j_gene: TRBJ1-2
v_gene: TRBV29-1
CDR3nt: TGCAGCGTCAGAACGTACGGCTACACCTTC
CDR3aa: CSVRTYGYTF

abundance: NA
d_gene: NA
j_gene: TRBJ2-1
v_gene: TRBV28
CDR3nt: TGTGCCAGCAGTTCAGCGTGGGATGAGCAGTTCTTC
CDR3aa: CASSSAWDEQFF

abundance: NA
d_gene: NA
j_gene: TRBJ1-5
v_gene: TRBV6-5
CDR3nt: TGTGCCAGCAGCCTTCAGGGCTTGGGCAATCAGCCCCAGCATTTT
CDR3aa: CASSLQGLGNQPQHF

abundance: NA
d_gene: TRBD2
j_gene: TRBJ2-1
v_gene: TRBV30
CDR3nt: TGTGCCTGGATTATGACTAGCGCCCCGACCAATGAGCAGTTCTTC
CDR3aa: CAWIMTSAPTNEQFF

abundance: NA
d_gene: TRBD1
j_gene: TRBJ1-5
v_gene: TRBV7-9
CDR3nt: TGTTCCAGCATCCTAGGACAGGCCGATCAGCCCCAGCATTTT
CDR3aa: CSSILGQADQPQHF

abundance: NA
d_gene: TRBD1
j_gene: TRBJ1-2
v_gene: TRBV28
CDR3nt: TGTGCCAGCTGTATGGACAGGGATCGCGGCTACACCTTC
CDR3aa: CASCMDRDRGYTF

abundance: NA
d_gene: NA
j_gene: TRBJ2-2
v_gene: TRBV29-1
CDR3nt: TGCAGCGTATGGGGTGGACCTGGGAGCACCGGGGAGCTGTTTTTT
CDR3aa: CSVWGGPGSTGELFF

abundance: NA
d_gene: TRBD2
j_gene: TRBJ2-6
v_gene: TRBV6-6
CDR3nt: TGTGCCAGCAGTTACTCGGGGGGGTCTGGGGCCAACGTCCTGACTTTC
CDR3aa: CASSYSGGSGANVLTF

abundance: NA
d_gene: NA
j_gene: TRBJ1-1
v_gene: TRBV27
CDR3nt: TGTGCCAGCAGGCCGCAGGAAAACACTGAAGCTTTCTTT
CDR3aa: CASRPQENTEAFF

abundance: NA
d_gene: NA
j_gene: TRBJ2-7
v_gene: TRBV6-6
CDR3nt: TGTGCCAGCAGTAATAGCGACGAGCAGTACTTC
CDR3aa: CASSNSDEQYF

abundance: NA
d_gene: NA
j_gene: TRBJ1-4
v_gene: TRBV11-2
CDR3nt: TGTGCCAGCAGCTTGGTGCAGGGGAATGAAAAACTGTTTTTT
CDR3aa: CASSLVQGNEKLFF

abundance: NA
d_gene: NA
j_gene: TRBJ2-7
v_gene: TRBV29-1
CDR3nt: TGCAGCGTTGATCAGGGGAACTACGAGCAGTACTTC
CDR3aa: CSVDQGNYEQYF

abundance: NA
d_gene: NA
j_gene: TRBJ2-7
v_gene: TRBV7-9
CDR3nt: TGTGCCAGCAGCTCGCAACTGAACTACGAGCAGTACTTC
CDR3aa: CASSSQLNYEQYF

abundance: NA
d_gene: NA
j_gene: TRBJ2-1
v_gene: TRBV7-2
CDR3nt: TGTGCCAGCAGCTTAGGCAGGAACAGATACAATGAGCAGTTCTTC
CDR3aa: CASSLGRNRYNEQFF

abundance: NA
d_gene: NA
j_gene: TRBJ2-2
v_gene: TRBV28
CDR3nt: TGTGCCAGCAGTTTGGGGGCACGGACCGGGGAGCTGTTTTTT
CDR3aa: CASSLGARTGELFF

abundance: NA
d_gene: TRBD1
j_gene: TRBJ1-4
v_gene: TRBV4-2
CDR3nt: TGTGCCAGCAGCCAAGGTTCAAACAGGGGGAATGAAAAACTGTTTTTT
CDR3aa: CASSQGSNRGNEKLFF

abundance: NA
d_gene: NA
j_gene: TRBJ2-3
v_gene: TRBV5-1
CDR3nt: TGCGCCAGCAGCTTGATTATGAAAGCTAGCACAGATACGCAGTATTTT
CDR3aa: CASSLIMKASTDTQYF

abundance: NA
d_gene: TRBD2
j_gene: TRBJ2-7
v_gene: TRBV30
CDR3nt: TGTGCCTGGCGAATAGCGGGAGGGCCCCACGAGCAGTACTTC
CDR3aa: CAWRIAGGPHEQYF

abundance: once
d_gene: TRBD2
j_gene: TRBJ2-2
v_gene: TRBV19
CDR3nt: TGTGCCAGTAGTCCCAGCGGGAGGCGGACCGGGGAGCTGTTTTTT
CDR3aa: CASSPSGRRTGELFF

abundance: NA
d_gene: TRBD1
j_gene: TRBJ2-5
v_gene: TRBV18
CDR3nt: TGTGCCAGCTCTCCCGACAGGGGGTATAGGCAAGAGACCCAGTACTTC
CDR3aa: CASSPDRGYRQETQYF

abundance: NA
d_gene: NA
j_gene: TRBJ1-1
v_gene: TRBV5-1
CDR3nt: TGCGCCAGCAGTAACAGGGAGAACACTGAAGCTTTCTTT
CDR3aa: CASSNRENTEAFF

abundance: NA
d_gene: NA
j_gene: TRBJ2-1
v_gene: TRBV2
CDR3nt: TGTGCCAGCCCTGAGGGACTGGGACGCAATGAGCAGTTCTTC
CDR3aa: CASPEGLGRNEQFF

abundance: NA
d_gene: NA
j_gene: TRBJ2-5
v_gene: TRBV4-1
CDR3nt: TGCGCCAGCAGCCCCTCCCCGGGCGGGGCCCAAGAGACCCAGTACTTC
CDR3aa: CASSPSPGGAQETQYF